This entry describes one T cell receptor beta chain. This entry comes from a study of blood T cell repertoires in COVID-19. Study-level information: The samples span acute and convalescent COVID-19 from the United States, Italy and Spain. Sample material is recorded as cDNA or gDNA derived from T cells, B-cell-depleted T cells, or PBMCs.

Authors' methods: Reference gene primer amplification gave estimated nucleated cell counts. TCRdb's table, derived via immunoSEQ multiplex PCR, lists solely in-frame clones and lacks some. V and J calls and clone size are those listed in that table; D and trimming were worked out from the DNA. The table lists fewer than 8,500 clones, 89% of them singletons. CDR3 length equals 14 residues. After removal of 4 bases from V and 4 bases from J, the junction contained 8 bases not matched to a gene. Per germline, CDR1 SGHRS and CDR2 YFSETQ. The chain employs TRBV5-1 and TRBJ2-7; 7 bases are shared with TRBD1. The sample consisted of peripheral blood. This clonotype was sampled from a man between 65 and 79 years old with active COVID-19. The CDR3 region is CASSGGQATYEQYF. The CDR3 coding sequence is TGCGCCAGCAGCGGCGGACAGGCCACGTACGAGCAGTACTTC.